The 17 T cell receptor beta chains below all came from one sample that was sequenced in a study of T cell changes during pregnancy in multiple sclerosis (dated 2019 in TCRdb). The library was built by means of the immunoSEQ multiplex PCR assay. Drawn from immuneACCESS, this table holds only the in-frame rearrangements with V and J called that TCRdb kept. Clones are partly lost; checked studies trace under half to an unresolved V gene and leave the rest unexplained. A total of 24,000 or so clones appear in this sample, around 86% of them only once. The ten largest clones capture about 13% of the sample. Sample: CD8+ T cells from peripheral blood mononuclear cells, taken in the first trimester of pregnancy. These receptor sequences come from a female donor in good health, enrolled as a control in a pregnancy study.

This chain connects TRBV25-1 to TRBJ2-1, with TRBD2 matching 14 bases. The V gene end was trimmed by 4 bases and the J gene end by 8 bases; junction bases not matched to a gene: 4. The CDR3 extends over 15 amino acids. Germline-derived CDR1 and CDR2 are MGHDK and SYGVNS. This CDR3 is CASSAGTSGSYEQFF. CDR3 nucleotides: TGTGCCAGCAGTGCCGGGACTAGCGGGAGCTATGAGCAGTTCTTC.

The genes are TRBV16 and TRBJ2-7; D may be TRBD1 (5 bases). The CDR3 extends over 14 amino acids. With 1 base removed from V and 2 bases from J, the gap between germline ends came to 9 bases. The germline V gene has CDR1 KGHSY and CDR2 FQNENV. As DNA, the CDR3 is TGTGCCAGCAGCCAATTGGCAGGGACCTACGAGCAGTACTTC. This translates into CASSQLAGTYEQYF.

The rearrangement uses TRBV6-6 and TRBJ1-2; D not resolved. Trimming removed 3 bases from V and 4 bases from J, with 9 bases in between. The CDR3 is 13 residues long. The germline V gene encodes CDR1 MNHNY and CDR2 SVGAGI (reference sequence). The CDR3 DNA reads TGTGCCAGCAGTTATGAGACAAGCTATGGCTACACCTTC. Translating gives CASSYETSYGYTF.

This clone was seen just once. The chain recombines TRBV27 with TRBJ2-7; TRBD1 matches at 7 bases. V shed 5 bases, J shed 3 bases, and the junction held 4 bases outside the gene matches. Germline V gene sequence: CDR1 MNHEY, CDR2 SMNVEV (reference sequence). This CDR3 comprises 13 residues. CDR3 sequence reads: CASSPGTDYEQYF. CDR3 nucleotide sequence: TGTGCCAGCAGTCCCGGGACAGACTACGAGCAGTACTTC.

The chain has TRBV4-1 and TRBJ2-5, with D perhaps TRBD2 (5 bases). Germline V CDR1 and CDR2: MGHRA, YSYEKL. The V end lost 1 base, the J end lost 2 bases, and 14 bases lay between the germline ends. This CDR3 is 16 amino acids long. CDR3: CASSQVSSGRQETQYF. The CDR3 DNA follows: TGCGCCAGCAGCCAAGTATCGAGCGGTCGTCAAGAGACCCAGTACTTC.

This sequence joins TRBV19 and TRBJ1-5; D not resolved. Germline V gene lookup returns CDR1 LNHDA and CDR2 SQIVND (reference sequence). Trimming pared 5 bases from V and 0 bases from J, leaving 11 bases between. This CDR3 is built from 15 residues. CDR3 DNA sequence: TGTGCCAGTAGTCTTGACTTCGATAGCAATCAGCCCCAGCATTTT. The encoded protein is CASSLDFDSNQPQHF.

V is TRBV28 and J is TRBJ2-5; no reliable D call. V was clipped by 5 bases and J by 5 bases, with 12 bases between them. This CDR3 has 13 amino acids. CDR1 and CDR2 (germline): MDHEN, SYDVKM. The CDR3 sequence: CASSPPSRETQYF. CDR3 bases: TGTGCCAGCAGTCCCCCGAGTCGGGAGACCCAGTACTTC.

The chain uses TRBV4-1 and TRBJ2-7; unclear D gene. Germline V gives CDR1 MGHRA, CDR2 YSYEKL. This CDR3 is 16 amino acids long. Trimming took off 0 bases at V and 0 bases at J, with 12 bases between the two ends. The CDR3 sequence is CASSQDHAESSYEQYF. The CDR3 DNA sequence: TGCGCCAGCAGCCAAGATCACGCCGAGAGCTCCTACGAGCAGTACTTC.

This clone was observed a single time. CDR3 bases: TGTGCCAGCAGTTTCCACTCTACCTACGAGCAGTACTTC. Amino acid sequence: CASSFHSTYEQYF. The chain links TRBV28 to TRBJ2-7; D not resolved. The CDR3 loop spans 13 amino acids. Germline V gene data show CDR1 as MDHEN and CDR2 as SYDVKM. Trimming cost V 3 bases and J 2 bases, with 8 bases left between them.

This chain uses TRBV7-9 with TRBJ1-6; TRBD1 matches 7 bases. The trim removed 8 bases at V and 5 bases at J, leaving 3 bases unmatched. The CDR3 contains 13 residues. Germline CDR1 and CDR2: SEHNR and FQNEAQ (reference sequence). The CDR3: CASSGTDNSPLHF. The CDR3 DNA reads TGTGCCAGCTCCGGGACAGATAATTCACCCCTCCACTTT.

This rearrangement joins TRBV28 to TRBJ1-2; the match to TRBD1 covers 7 bases. CDR1 is MDHEN and CDR2 is SYDVKM in the germline V gene. The CDR3 extends over 15 amino acids. V dropped 2 bases and J dropped 0; count of bases not matched to a gene: 3. CDR3 protein: CASSLTGAPNYGYTF. The DNA of the CDR3 is TGTGCCAGCAGTTTAACAGGGGCACCTAACTATGGCTACACCTTC.

For the CDR3, the DNA is TGCGCCAGCAGCTTGGTGTCGGGGACAGGGTCTAATGAAAAACTGTTTTTT. Protein: CASSLVSGTGSNEKLFF. The genes are TRBV5-1 and TRBJ1-4; 9 bases map to TRBD1. J lost 3 bases, V lost 0 bases, and 6 bases had no gene match. Germline-derived CDR1 and CDR2 are SGHRS and YFSETQ. This CDR3 spans 17 amino acids.

The gene calls are TRBV7-6 and TRBJ2-3; D possibly corresponds to TRBD2 (5 bases). From germline, CDR1 is SGHVS and CDR2 FNYEAQ. This CDR3 comprises 17 residues. The ends were cut back, 0 bases at V and 5 bases at J, with 18 bases in the middle. This CDR3 reads CASSLAPVAGAEDTQYF. The CDR3 coding sequence is TGTGCCAGCAGCTTAGCCCCGGTTGCGGGCGCGGAAGATACGCAGTATTTT.

By share, this clone counts as medium-sized. Other DNA sequences of this sample code for an identical CDR3. The CDR3 loop is CASSELAGGHNEQFF. CDR3 coding DNA: TGTGCCAGCAGTGAACTAGCGGGAGGGCACAATGAGCAGTTCTTC. V is TRBV6-4 and J is TRBJ2-1, with 13 bases matching TRBD2. Trimming removed 3 bases from V and 5 bases from J; junction bases left unmatched: 1. This CDR3 has 15 amino acids. Germline lookup yields CDR1 MRHNA and CDR2 SNTAGT.

This chain connects TRBV28 to TRBJ1-6; the match to TRBD1 covers 7 bases. In germline, CDR1 is MDHEN, CDR2 SYDVKM. The CDR3 contains 15 residues. The V gene end was trimmed by 5 bases and the J gene end by 7 bases; junction bases not matched to a gene: 8. The CDR3 spells CASSAPGTENSPLHF. DNA for the CDR3: TGTGCCAGCAGTGCCCCCGGGACAGAAAATTCACCCCTCCACTTT.

The rearrangement joins TRBV7-3 to TRBJ1-3; unclear D gene. The V and J ends lost 4 bases and 4 bases respectively, with 2 bases between them. CDR1 and CDR2 from the germline V gene are SGHTA and FQGTGA. The CDR3 sequence is 11 residues long. CDR3 region: CASSSGNTIYF. CDR3 in DNA: TGTGCCAGCAGCTCGGGAAACACCATATATTTT. The entire variable domain, with the rest obtained from reference TRBV7-3 and TRBJ1-3, is as follows: GAGVSQTPSNKVTEKGKYVELRCDPISGHTALYWYRQSLGQGPEFLIYFQGTGAADDSGLPNDRFFAVRPEGSVSTLKIQRTERGDSAVYLCASSSGNTIYFGEGSWLTVV.

In this sample, this clone turned up a few times. This rearrangement joins TRBV6-5 to TRBJ2-6; no clear D. The V gene's germline CDR1 is MNHEY and CDR2 SVGAGI. This CDR3 has 16 amino acids. The V and J ends lost 0 bases and 4 bases respectively, with 10 bases between them. CDR3 sequence: CASSYSAGSGANVLTF. CDR3 bases: TGTGCCAGCAGTTACTCTGCCGGGTCGGGGGCCAACGTCCTGACTTTC.